The clone carrying this T cell receptor beta chain has only a few counts. A junction end diverges from the germline sequence, so it may reflect a read error. This entry belongs to a study of blood T cells in healthy people across ages. A second PCR of about 7 to 11 cycles used a sample-barcoded 5' primer and a J-beta primer mix. TCRdb recomputed calls from the 5' RACE reads with MiXCR, one row per CDR3 protein. The profile shows some 730,000 distinct CDR3 sequences, 20% to 25% of them singletons. Germline CDR1 is LGHDT and CDR2 is YNNKEL (reference sequence). The CDR3 runs to 16 residues. The sequence came from a man between 65 and 85 years old in good health. This chain connects TRBV3-1 to TRBJ2-5, with TRBD2 matching 10 bases. The material sequenced was blood. The CDR3 DNA sequence: TGTGCCAACAGCATCCGGACTAGCGGAAACCAAGAGACCCAGTACTTC. This sequence encodes CANSIRTSGNQETQYF.